The rows below give T cell receptor beta chains drawn from one sample of a study of a mutant IDH1 vaccine in newly diagnosed glioma. The assay was immunoSEQ multiplex PCR, and TCRdb's table has in-frame clones only and misses some. This sample has approximately 82,000 clones, with 85% to 90% found just once. These TCRs are of unknown antigen specificity. The material sequenced was PBMCs, taken from a glioma patient whose treatment included an IDH1 peptide vaccine. The source of these receptors is a woman between 45 and 65 years old with glioma. Both conserved end residues are part of each CDR3. A D gene is named only where the DNA matches it firmly.

d_call j_call v_call cdr3_aa
NA TRBJ2-3 TRBV19 CASSNPGHSTDTQYF
NA TRBJ2-7 TRBV6-5 CASSYPDSYEQYF
NA TRBJ2-3 TRBV7-8 CASSLKRTSTDTQYF
TRBD1 TRBJ2-7 TRBV11-2 CASSFAPGQNYEQYF
TRBD1 TRBJ1-2 TRBV19 CASSTQGQGLYGYTF
TRBD1 TRBJ2-6 TRBV7-6 CASLGTERSGANVLTF
TRBD1 TRBJ2-3 TRBV9 CASSVQGGWADTQYF
TRBD1 TRBJ2-7 TRBV19 CASSQPGQVNEQYF
NA TRBJ2-7 TRBV19 CASSIELGRSYEQYF
NA TRBJ2-7 TRBV10-3 CAISESKAATSYEQYF
NA TRBJ1-6 TRBV9 CASSVGEGNNSPLHF
NA TRBJ1-3 TRBV5-1 CASSEGTSGNTIYF
NA TRBJ1-5 TRBV6-6 CASSYGRRVGPQHF
NA TRBJ1-1 TRBV28 CASSLGRWGVTYTEAFF
TRBD2 TRBJ2-7 TRBV15 CATSQTSGNDEQYF
TRBD2 TRBJ2-1 TRBV28 CASSLASGRTLNEQFF
NA TRBJ2-2 TRBV5-4 CASSLGRPNTGELFF
NA TRBJ2-7 TRBV11-2 CASSSSGIPYEQYF
NA TRBJ2-1 TRBV15 CATSRDRRAGAYFF
TRBD1 TRBJ1-5 TRBV5-5 CASSKGQGDQPQHF
TRBD1 TRBJ1-6 TRBV9 CASSPGTVNSPLHF
TRBD1 TRBJ2-7 TRBV5-6 CASSLRDSSYEQYF
TRBD1 TRBJ1-4 TRBV4-2 CASSSRTGNEKLFF
NA TRBJ1-2 TRBV5-6 CASRSPGAQYGYTF
TRBD2 TRBJ2-7 TRBV2 CASRPGTTDEQYF